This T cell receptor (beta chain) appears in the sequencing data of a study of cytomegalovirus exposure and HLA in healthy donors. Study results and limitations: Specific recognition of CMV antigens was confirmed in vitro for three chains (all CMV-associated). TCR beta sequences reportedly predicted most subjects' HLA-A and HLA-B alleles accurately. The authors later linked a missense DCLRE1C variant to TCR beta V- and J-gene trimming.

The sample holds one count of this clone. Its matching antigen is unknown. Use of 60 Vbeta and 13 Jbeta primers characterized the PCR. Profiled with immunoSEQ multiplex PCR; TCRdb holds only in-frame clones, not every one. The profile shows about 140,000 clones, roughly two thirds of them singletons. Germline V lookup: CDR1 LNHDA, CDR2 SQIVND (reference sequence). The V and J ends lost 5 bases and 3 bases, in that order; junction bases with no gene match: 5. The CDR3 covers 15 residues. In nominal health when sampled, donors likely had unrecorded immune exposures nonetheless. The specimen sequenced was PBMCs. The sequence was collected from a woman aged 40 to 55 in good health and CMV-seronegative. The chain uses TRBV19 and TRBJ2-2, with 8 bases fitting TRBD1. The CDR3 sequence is CASSPQGAYTGELFF. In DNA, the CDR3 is TGTGCCAGTAGTCCCCAGGGGGCCTACACCGGGGAGCTGTTTTTT.